This T cell receptor (beta chain) is drawn from a study of identical twins. After template switching added a universal primer site, the resulting cDNA carried unique molecular identifiers. Each CDR3 protein is one row after TCRdb ran MiXCR on the 5' RACE reads. This table holds 1.5 million to 2 million distinct CDR3 sequences, around 33% found once. A few counts support this clonotype. Its antigen is unknown. The germline gives CDR1 MNHEY, CDR2 SVGAGI. V shed 1 base and J shed 5 bases, with 17 bases lying between them. The CDR3 extends over 16 amino acids. General study results and limits: Compared with models, monozygotic twins showed more out-of-frame TCR alpha sharing.

This sequence joins TRBV6-5 and TRBJ1-1; weak D call: TRBD1 (5 bases). Material for sequencing was cord blood. This clonotype was sampled from a newborn girl in good health. The CDR3 nucleotides read TGTGCCAGCAGTTACTTGGGGGTTGGGGAGAGGACTGAAGCTTTCTTT. The encoded protein is CASSYLGVGERTEAFF.